The clone carrying this T cell receptor (beta chain) was observed a handful of times. This specimen belongs to a study of blood T cells in healthy people across ages. The CDR3 loop spans 13 amino acids. Deletions cut 6 bases from V and 1 base from J, with 9 bases between. From germline, CDR1 is SGHRS and CDR2 YFSETQ. A second PCR of roughly 7 to 11 cycles used a sample-barcoded 5' primer and a J-beta primer mix. TCRdb independently ran MiXCR on the 5' RACE reads; one entry per CDR3 protein. This table has about 1.4 million distinct CDR3 sequences, roughly 64% appearing once. This clonotype was sampled from a young man in good health. The sequencing sample was made of blood. The gene calls are TRBV5-1 and TRBJ2-3; D is ambiguous. CDR3 protein: CASKTGRTDTQYF. In DNA form, the CDR3 reads TGCGCCAGCAAGACCGGACGCACAGATACGCAGTATTTT.